The T cell receptor beta chain described here comes from a study of long-term antiretroviral therapy in people with HIV. Study-level findings and limits: Dominant in the repertoire at all time points were clones expanded before ART.

Germline CDR1 is GTSNPN and CDR2 is SVGIG (reference sequence). The CDR3 consists of 15 residues. The junction had 6 bases not matched to a gene; V was cut back by 2 bases and J by 5 bases. This clone was detected once. Its cognate antigen is unknown. The authors ran the immunoSEQ assay, v3.0, at survey level. The table came from immunoSEQ multiplex PCR; TCRdb's copy has only in-frame clones and leaves some out. This table has around 23,000 clones, roughly 80% appearing once. Specimens carried roughly 0.9-10 million cryopreserved PBMC before DNA extraction. The chain employs TRBV30 and TRBJ1-2; 12 positions match TRBD1. The sequencing here drew on unsorted PBMCs, taken 0.3 years after starting antiretroviral therapy. This clonotype was obtained from a man in his forties or fifties with HIV. In DNA form, the CDR3 reads TGTGCCTGGAGTAAAGGGACAGGGGGCGCTTATGGCTACACCTTC. Protein sequence: CAWSKGTGGAYGYTF.